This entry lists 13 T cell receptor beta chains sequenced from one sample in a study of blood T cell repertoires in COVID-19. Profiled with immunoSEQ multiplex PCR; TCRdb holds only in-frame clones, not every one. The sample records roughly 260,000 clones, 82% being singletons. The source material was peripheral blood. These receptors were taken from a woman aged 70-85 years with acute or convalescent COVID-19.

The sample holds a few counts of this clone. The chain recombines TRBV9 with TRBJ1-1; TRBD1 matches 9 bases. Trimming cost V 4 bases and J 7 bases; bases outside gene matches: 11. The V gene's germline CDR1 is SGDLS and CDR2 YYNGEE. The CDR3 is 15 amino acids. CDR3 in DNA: TGTGCCAGCAGCTTCACAGGGGGCTTTCAAAGTGAAGCTTTCTTT. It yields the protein CASSFTGGFQSEAFF.

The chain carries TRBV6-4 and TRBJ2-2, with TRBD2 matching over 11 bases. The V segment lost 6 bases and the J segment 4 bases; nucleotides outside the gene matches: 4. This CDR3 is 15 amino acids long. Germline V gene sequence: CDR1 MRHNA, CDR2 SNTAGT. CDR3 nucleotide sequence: TGTGCCAGCAGCCCCGGGACTAGCGGCACCGGGGAGCTGTTTTTT. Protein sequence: CASSPGTSGTGELFF.

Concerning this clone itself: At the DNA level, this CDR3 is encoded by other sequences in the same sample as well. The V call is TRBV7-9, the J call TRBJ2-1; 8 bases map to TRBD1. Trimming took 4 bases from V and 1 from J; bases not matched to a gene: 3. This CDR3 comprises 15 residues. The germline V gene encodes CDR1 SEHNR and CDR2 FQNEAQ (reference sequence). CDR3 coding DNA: TGTGCCAGCAGCTCGGACAGGGTGTCCTACAATGAGCAGTTCTTC. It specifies CASSSDRVSYNEQFF. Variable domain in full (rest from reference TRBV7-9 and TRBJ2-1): DTGVSQNPRHKITKRGQNVTFRCDPISEHNRLYWYRQTLGQGPEFLTYFQNEAQLEKSRLLSDRFSAERPKGSFSTLEIQRTEQGDSAMYLCASSSDRVSYNEQFFGPGTRLTVL.

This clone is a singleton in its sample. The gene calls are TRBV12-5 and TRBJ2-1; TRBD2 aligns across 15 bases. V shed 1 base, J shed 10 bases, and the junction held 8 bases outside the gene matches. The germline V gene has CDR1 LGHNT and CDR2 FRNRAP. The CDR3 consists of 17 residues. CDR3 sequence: CASGLGIPGLAGGEQFF. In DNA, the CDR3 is TGTGCTAGTGGTTTGGGAATACCGGGACTAGCGGGGGGAGAGCAGTTCTTC.

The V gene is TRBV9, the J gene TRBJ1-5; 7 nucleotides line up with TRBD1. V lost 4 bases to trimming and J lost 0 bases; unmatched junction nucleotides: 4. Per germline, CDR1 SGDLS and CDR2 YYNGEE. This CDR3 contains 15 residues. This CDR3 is CASSLGQNSNQPQHF. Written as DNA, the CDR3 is TGTGCCAGCAGCCTGGGACAGAATAGCAATCAGCCCCAGCATTTT. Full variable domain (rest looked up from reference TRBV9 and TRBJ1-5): DSGVTQTPKHLITATGQRVTLRCSPRSGDLSVYWYQQSLDQGLQFLIQYYNGEERAKGNILERFSAQQFPDLHSELNLSSLELGDSALYFCASSLGQNSNQPQHFGDGTRLSIL.

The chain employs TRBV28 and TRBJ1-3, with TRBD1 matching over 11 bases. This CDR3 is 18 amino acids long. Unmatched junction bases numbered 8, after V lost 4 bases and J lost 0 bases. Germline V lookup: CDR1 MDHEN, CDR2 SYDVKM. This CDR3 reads CASSSPGQGGDSGNTIYF. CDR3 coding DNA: TGTGCCAGCAGTTCGCCGGGACAGGGGGGAGACTCTGGAAACACCATATATTTT.

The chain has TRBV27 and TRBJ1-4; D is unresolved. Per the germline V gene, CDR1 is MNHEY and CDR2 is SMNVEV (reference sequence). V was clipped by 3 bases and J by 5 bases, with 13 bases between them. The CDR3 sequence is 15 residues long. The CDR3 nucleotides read TGTGCCAGCAGTTTCAGACATCTTTCCAATGAAAAACTGTTTTTT. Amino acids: CASSFRHLSNEKLFF.

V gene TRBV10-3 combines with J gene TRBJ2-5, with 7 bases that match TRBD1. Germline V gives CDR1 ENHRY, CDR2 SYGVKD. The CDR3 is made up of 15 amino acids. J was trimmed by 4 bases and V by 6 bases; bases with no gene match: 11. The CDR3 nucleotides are TGTGCCATCAGCTTCCAGGGGGAAATACGAGAGACCCAGTACTTC. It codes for CAISFQGEIRETQYF.

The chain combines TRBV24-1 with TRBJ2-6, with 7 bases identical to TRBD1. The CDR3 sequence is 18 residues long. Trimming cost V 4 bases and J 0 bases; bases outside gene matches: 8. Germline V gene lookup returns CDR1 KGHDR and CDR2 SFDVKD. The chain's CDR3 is CATSDPGQPSSGANVLTF. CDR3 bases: TGTGCCACCAGTGACCCGGGACAGCCAAGCTCTGGGGCCAACGTCCTGACTTTC.

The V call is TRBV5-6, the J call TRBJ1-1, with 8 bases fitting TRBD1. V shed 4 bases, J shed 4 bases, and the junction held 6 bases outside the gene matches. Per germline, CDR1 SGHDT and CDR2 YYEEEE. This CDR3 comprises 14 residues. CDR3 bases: TGTGCCAGCAGCCGCCCACAGGGGGGCACTGAAGCTTTCTTT. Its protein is CASSRPQGGTEAFF.

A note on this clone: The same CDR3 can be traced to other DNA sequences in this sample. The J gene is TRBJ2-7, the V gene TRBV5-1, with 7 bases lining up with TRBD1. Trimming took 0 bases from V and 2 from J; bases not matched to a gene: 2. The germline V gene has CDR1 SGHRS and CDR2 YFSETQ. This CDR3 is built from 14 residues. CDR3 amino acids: CASSLGQGPYEQYF. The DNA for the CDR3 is TGCGCCAGCAGCTTGGGACAGGGTCCCTACGAGCAGTACTTC.

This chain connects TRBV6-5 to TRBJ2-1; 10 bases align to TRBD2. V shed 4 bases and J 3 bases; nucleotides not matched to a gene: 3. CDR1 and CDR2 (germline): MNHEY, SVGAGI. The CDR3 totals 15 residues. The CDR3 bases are TGTGCCAGCAGTTCGGGACTAGCGAACTACAATGAGCAGTTCTTC. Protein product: CASSSGLANYNEQFF.

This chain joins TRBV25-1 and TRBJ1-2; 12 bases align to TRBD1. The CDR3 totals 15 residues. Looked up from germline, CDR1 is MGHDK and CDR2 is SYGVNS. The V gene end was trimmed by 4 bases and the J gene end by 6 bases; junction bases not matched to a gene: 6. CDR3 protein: CASSGTGQGAHGYTF. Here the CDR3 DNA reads TGTGCCAGCAGTGGGACGGGACAGGGGGCGCATGGCTACACCTTC.